This TCR beta chain was found in a study of breast tumors, draining lymph nodes, adjacent tissues. Study results and limitations: Tumor and nontumor repertoires were significantly more similar in luminal-like than in basal-like breast cancer. Tumor TCR diversity was below lymph nodes but above nontumor tissue. The lymph node origin of tumor T cells was framed as consistent with a hypothesis, not demonstrated. The data were judged consistent with most tumor T cells coming from lymph node and expanding in tumor.

This clonotype has only a few counts. Its antigen is not known. Breast cancer patients provided tissue from their axillary draining lymph nodes. TCRdb fed the multiplex PCR reads into MiXCR, producing one record per CDR3 protein. This sample has 200,000 to 250,000 distinct CDR3 sequences, with less than 40% found just once. Trimming took 3 bases from V and 3 from J; bases not matched to a gene: 6. This CDR3 contains 15 residues. The germline V gene encodes CDR1 MNHNS and CDR2 SASEGT. J is TRBJ2-3 and V is TRBV6-1; 7 positions agree with TRBD2. The clonotype comes from a female donor with breast cancer. Some clones in this sample may be carry-over from other donors' samples. Sequenced material: axillary lymph node tissue. The CDR3 region has the DNA TGTGCCAGCAGTGAGGGCAGCGGGATAACAGATACGCAGTATTTT. It specifies CASSEGSGITDTQYF.